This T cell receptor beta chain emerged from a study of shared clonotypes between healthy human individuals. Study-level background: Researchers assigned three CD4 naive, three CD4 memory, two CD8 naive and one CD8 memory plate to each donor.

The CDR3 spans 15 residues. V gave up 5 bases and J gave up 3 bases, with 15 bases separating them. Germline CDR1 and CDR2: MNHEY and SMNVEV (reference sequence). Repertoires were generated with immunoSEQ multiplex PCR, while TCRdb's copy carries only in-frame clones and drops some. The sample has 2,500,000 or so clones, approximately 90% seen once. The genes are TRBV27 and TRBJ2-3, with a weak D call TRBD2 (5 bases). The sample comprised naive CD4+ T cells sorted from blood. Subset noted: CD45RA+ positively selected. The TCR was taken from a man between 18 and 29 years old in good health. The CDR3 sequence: CASSREIAVTDTQYF. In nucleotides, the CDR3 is TGTGCCAGCAGTAGGGAGATAGCAGTGACAGATACGCAGTATTTT.